This T cell receptor beta chain was recovered during a study of Graves' ophthalmopathy and Graves' hyperthyroidism. Study observations and caveats: In blood, most expanded thyroid clonotypes above 0.001 frequency were also detected.

For this clonotype: Its antigen is still unknown. This CDR3 is missing its conserved last phenylalanine or tryptophan, likely due to a read error. The DNA is omitted, as the CDR3 cannot be located on it reliably, and the CDR3 follows TCRdb's listing.

For repertoire sequencing, the TCR beta CDR3 regions were amplified from RNA transcripts. The first-round RT-PCR employed HTBI primers together with the Qiagen OneStep RT-PCR kit. A multiplex PCR was then performed as the second round. TCRdb independently ran MiXCR on the multiplex PCR reads; one entry per CDR3 protein. This sample has about 500,000 distinct CDR3 sequences, with about an eighth found just once. The diagnosis combined clinical symptoms, thyroxine, TRAb, thyroid ultrasound and orbital computed tomography scans. The CDR3 has 11 amino acids, counting both end residues. In germline, CDR1 is SGHTA, CDR2 FQGNSA.

The sequencing input was blood. The receptor comes from a woman under 40 with Graves' ophthalmopathy. The genes are TRBV7-2 and TRBJ2-7. The chain's CDR3 is CASSLWYEQWL.